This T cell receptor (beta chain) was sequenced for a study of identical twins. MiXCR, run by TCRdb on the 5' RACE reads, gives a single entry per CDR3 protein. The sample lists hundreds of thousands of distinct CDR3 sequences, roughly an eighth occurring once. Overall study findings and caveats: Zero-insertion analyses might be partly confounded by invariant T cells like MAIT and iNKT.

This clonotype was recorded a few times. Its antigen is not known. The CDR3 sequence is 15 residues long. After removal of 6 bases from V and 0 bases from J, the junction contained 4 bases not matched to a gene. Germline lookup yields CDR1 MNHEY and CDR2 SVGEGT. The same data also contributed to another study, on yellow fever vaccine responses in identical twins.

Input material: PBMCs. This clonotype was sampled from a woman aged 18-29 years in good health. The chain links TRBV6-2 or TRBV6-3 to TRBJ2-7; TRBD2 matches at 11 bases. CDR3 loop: CASRRTSGPSYEQYF. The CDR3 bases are TGTGCCAGCAGGAGGACTAGCGGGCCCTCCTACGAGCAGTACTTC.